One and the same sample provided the 21 T cell receptor beta chains below, sequenced in a study of blood T cell repertoires in COVID-19. Clones were read by immunoSEQ multiplex PCR, and TCRdb kept only the in-frame ones, dropping some. The sample has about 36,000 clones, roughly 90% seen once. The sample consisted of peripheral blood. The receptor set was obtained from a man aged 55 to 70 with acute or convalescent COVID-19.

As for this clone: Other DNA sequences in the sample encode the same CDR3. The chain has TRBV7-2 and TRBJ1-1; weak D call: TRBD1 (6 bases). CDR1 is SGHTA, CDR2 FQGNSA, per germline. This CDR3 is built from 13 residues. The germline V and J ends were trimmed by 5 bases and 1 base, with 8 bases remaining between them. The CDR3 sequence is CASSLDRNTEAFF. CDR3 DNA: TGTGCCAGCAGCCTGGACAGGAACACTGAAGCTTTCTTT.

The V and J genes are TRBV18 and TRBJ1-1, with TRBD1 matching 7 bases. Looked up from germline, CDR1 is KGHSH and CDR2 is LQKENI. The CDR3 is made up of 13 amino acids. V shed 11 bases, J shed 3 bases, and the junction held 9 bases outside the gene matches. The DNA for the CDR3 is TGTGCCGGTCGACAGGGAGCCGACACTGAAGCTTTCTTT. It encodes CAGRQGADTEAFF.

The genes are TRBV2 and TRBJ1-2; no clear D gene. Germline CDR1 and CDR2: SNHLY and FYNNEI. V dropped 4 bases and J dropped 4 bases, with 13 bases sitting between them. The CDR3 totals 14 residues. The CDR3 here is CASSVRVLLYGYTF. Written as DNA, the CDR3 is TGTGCCAGCAGTGTGCGGGTGCTACTCTATGGCTACACCTTC.

The rearrangement uses TRBV11-2 and TRBJ2-2; 8 bases fit TRBD1. Germline assignment: CDR1 SGHAT and CDR2 FQNNGV. The CDR3 loop spans 15 amino acids. Losses at the gene ends were 5 bases for V and 0 bases for J; bases not matched to a gene: 2. The chain's CDR3 is CASSRQGTNTGELFF. In nucleotides, the CDR3 is TGTGCCAGCAGCCGACAGGGGACGAACACCGGGGAGCTGTTTTTT.

The CDR3 region has the DNA TGTGCCAGCAGCCCAATATACAGGGGGAGGGCCTACAATGAGCAGTTCTTC. Encoded protein: CASSPIYRGRAYNEQFF. The chain has TRBV14 and TRBJ2-1; D perhaps matches TRBD1 (8 bases). Germline V gives CDR1 SGHDN, CDR2 FVKESK. V was shortened by 4 bases and J by 2 bases, with 18 bases between the two germline ends. The CDR3 consists of 17 residues.

This clone came up a few times. V and J are TRBV6-1 and TRBJ1-5, with D perhaps TRBD1 (6 bases). V was pared by 2 bases and J by 6 bases, with 11 bases between. The CDR3 is made up of 14 amino acids. Germline V gives CDR1 MNHNS, CDR2 SASEGT. The DNA of the CDR3 is TGTGCCAGCAGTGAAAACAGGGTTTTTCAGCCCCAGCATTTT. Translation gives CASSENRVFQPQHF.

The chain employs TRBV5-6 and TRBJ1-2; 7 bases align to TRBD1. V shed 1 base and J 5 bases; nucleotides not matched to a gene: 5. CDR1 is SGHDT and CDR2 is YYEEEE in the germline V gene. The CDR3 has 14 residues. The CDR3 DNA reads TGTGCCAGCAGCTTGAAGGGACAGCATTATGGCTACACCTTC. Residues: CASSLKGQHYGYTF.

This chain links TRBV27 with TRBJ2-3; TRBD1 matches at 8 bases. Germline loops: CDR1 MNHEY, CDR2 SMNVEV (reference sequence). The CDR3 loop spans 15 amino acids. J gave up 4 bases and V 5 bases, and 8 bases lay outside the gene matches. The CDR3 DNA reads TGTGCCAGCAGTCTCCGGACAGGGCCTCCAGATACGCAGTATTTT. It is translated as CASSLRTGPPDTQYF.

The chain is built from TRBV24-1 and TRBJ2-1; 7 positions match TRBD2. V shed 5 bases, J shed 4 bases, and the junction held 4 bases outside the gene matches. The CDR3 is 14 residues long. In germline, CDR1 is KGHDR, CDR2 SFDVKD. The DNA of the CDR3 is TGTGCCACCAGTGGGTGGGGAGGGTACAATGAGCAGTTCTTC. Translation: CATSGWGGYNEQFF.

V gene TRBV30 combines with J gene TRBJ1-3, with D perhaps matching TRBD1 (6 bases). Deletions cut 6 bases from V and 0 bases from J, with 9 bases between. Germline CDR1 is GTSNPN and CDR2 is SVGIG (reference sequence). The CDR3 loop spans 13 amino acids. The CDR3 here is CACDRSSGNTIYF. The CDR3 nucleotides are TGTGCCTGTGACAGGAGCTCTGGAAACACCATATATTTT.

The V and J genes are TRBV18 and TRBJ1-4, with D possibly being TRBD1 (6 bases). V was trimmed by 2 bases and J by 6 bases, leaving 10 bases between them. The germline V gene has CDR1 KGHSH and CDR2 LQKENI. CDR3 length: 14 residues. CDR3 sequence reads: CASSPTGRDEKLFF. The DNA of the CDR3 is TGTGCCAGCTCACCAACAGGGCGGGATGAAAAACTGTTTTTT.

The rearrangement links TRBV29-1 to TRBJ1-2, with D tentatively TRBD1 (6 bases). V dropped 6 bases and J dropped 4 bases, with 12 bases sitting between them. CDR3 length: 12 residues. Per germline, CDR1 SQVTM and CDR2 ANQGSEA. Here the CDR3 reads CSVEGDFYGYTF. The CDR3 DNA reads TGCAGCGTCGAGGGGGATTTCTATGGCTACACCTTC.

V and J are TRBV4-1 and TRBJ1-2; D may be TRBD1 (6 bases). There are 14 residues in the CDR3. CDR1 and CDR2 from the germline V gene are MGHRA and YSYEKL. Trimming shortened V by 4 bases and J by 8 bases, and 17 bases separated the two germline ends. The DNA of the CDR3 is TGCGCCAGCAGCCCGCGAGGGGGGGCGTCCGGCTACACCTTC. Its protein is CASSPRGGASGYTF.

Only one count was recorded for this clone. This chain links TRBV10-3 with TRBJ2-7, with D perhaps TRBD2 (5 bases). The CDR3 contains 13 residues. Germline V lookup: CDR1 ENHRY, CDR2 SYGVKD. V lost 4 bases and J 3 bases, leaving 10 bases between the germline ends. This CDR3 reads CAISVAQDYEQYV. Written as DNA, the CDR3 is TGTGCCATCAGTGTAGCGCAGGACTACGAGCAGTACGTC.

The V and J genes are TRBV7-9 and TRBJ2-3; TRBD2 matches at 8 bases. Germline CDR1 reads SEHNR; CDR2 reads FQNEAQ (reference sequence). This CDR3 contains 15 residues. The trim removed 4 bases at V and 0 bases at J, leaving 3 bases unmatched. CDR3 protein: CASSSGTRSTDTQYF. DNA for the CDR3: TGTGCCAGCAGCTCCGGGACTAGAAGCACAGATACGCAGTATTTT.

This clone was seen a single time. The chain combines TRBV7-8 with TRBJ2-7; 8 bases are shared with TRBD1. The germline gives CDR1 SGHVS, CDR2 FQNEAQ. This CDR3 is built from 12 residues. The CDR3 sequence is CATRQGTSEQYV. The CDR3 DNA follows: TGTGCTACGCGACAGGGGACCAGCGAGCAGTACGTC.

The chain links TRBV6-5 to TRBJ2-5; D is possibly TRBD1 (5 bases). There are 14 residues in the CDR3. Germline V lookup: CDR1 MNHEY, CDR2 SVGAGI. Deletions cut 8 bases from V and 5 bases from J, with 18 bases between. CDR3 sequence reads: CASVIGRVGETQYF. CDR3 nucleotide sequence: TGTGCCAGCGTTATTGGCAGGGTCGGGGAGACCCAGTACTTC.

A few counts support this clone. The V gene is TRBV5-4, the J gene TRBJ2-1; D remains unclear. Germline CDR1 SGHNT, CDR2 YYREEE (reference sequence). Trimming left V 1 base short and J 0 bases short, with 8 bases between. The CDR3 totals 15 residues. In DNA form, the CDR3 reads TGTGCCAGCAGCTTGACTTCAAGCTCCTACAATGAGCAGTTCTTC. The encoded protein is CASSLTSSSYNEQFF. Complete variable domain (other parts from reference TRBV5-4 and TRBJ2-1): ETGVTQSPTHLIKTRGQQVTLRCSSQSGHNTVSWYQQALGQGPQFIFQYYREEENGRGNFPPRFSGLQFPNYSSELNVNALELDDSALYLCASSLTSSSYNEQFFGPGTRLTVL.

The CDR3 spells CASSLQGRATGPSNQPQHF. CDR3 bases: TGCGCCAGCAGTCTCCAGGGCCGGGCGACAGGGCCGAGCAATCAGCCCCAGCATTTT. This rearrangement joins TRBV23-1 to TRBJ1-5; TRBD1 aligns across 7 bases. TRBV23-1 counts as an open reading frame of uncertain function. The CDR3 is 19 amino acids. J gave up 1 base and V 4 bases, and 16 bases lay outside the gene matches.

This clone has only one observation. The rearrangement joins TRBV6-5 to TRBJ2-5, with a possible D match to TRBD1 (5 bases). The CDR3 is 10 residues long. CDR1 is MNHEY and CDR2 is SVGAGI in the germline V gene. V lost 7 bases, J lost 5 bases, and 5 bases lay in between. The CDR3 spells CASKGETQYF. CDR3 nucleotides: TGTGCCAGCAAGGGGGAGACCCAGTACTTC.

The rearrangement links TRBV27 to TRBJ1-5; 9 bases line up with TRBD1. V lost 1 base, J lost 4 bases, and 5 bases stayed unmatched. This CDR3 region has 16 residues. Looked up from germline, CDR1 is MNHEY and CDR2 is SMNVEV (reference sequence). The CDR3, as DNA: TGTGCCAGCAGTTTATATGGGACAGGGTTTAATCAGCCCCAGCATTTT. Residues: CASSLYGTGFNQPQHF.